The clone carrying this T cell receptor (beta chain) has only one observation. In germline, CDR1 is SNHLY, CDR2 FYNNEI. The ends were cut back, 7 bases at V and 1 base at J, with 7 bases in the middle. The CDR3 is 13 residues long. The data derive from a study of blood T cell repertoires in COVID-19. Data came from immunoSEQ multiplex PCR; TCRdb stores just in-frame clones and leaves some out. The data hold about 48,000 clones, with approximately 83% observed a single time. V gene TRBV2 combines with J gene TRBJ1-4; no definite D call. This clonotype was sampled from a human donor in a cohort sampled during active COVID-19. The donor label of this sample is uncertain. The sample was peripheral blood. The CDR3 loop reads CASNSRTNEKLFF. The CDR3 nucleotides read TGTGCCAGCAATTCCCGAACTAATGAAAAACTGTTTTTT.